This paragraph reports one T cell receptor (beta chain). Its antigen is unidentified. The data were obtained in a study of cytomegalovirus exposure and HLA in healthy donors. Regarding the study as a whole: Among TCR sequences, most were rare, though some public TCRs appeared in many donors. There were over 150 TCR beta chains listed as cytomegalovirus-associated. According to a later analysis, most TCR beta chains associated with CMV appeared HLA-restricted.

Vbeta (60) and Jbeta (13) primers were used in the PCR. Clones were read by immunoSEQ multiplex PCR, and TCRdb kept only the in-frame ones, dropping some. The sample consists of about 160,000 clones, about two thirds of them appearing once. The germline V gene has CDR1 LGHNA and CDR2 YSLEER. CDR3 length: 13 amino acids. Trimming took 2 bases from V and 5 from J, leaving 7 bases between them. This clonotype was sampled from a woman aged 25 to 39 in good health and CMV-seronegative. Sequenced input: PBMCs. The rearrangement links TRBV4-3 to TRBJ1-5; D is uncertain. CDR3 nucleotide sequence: TGCGCCAGCAGCCAAAGGCGGGATCAGCCCCAGCATTTT. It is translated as CASSQRRDQPQHF.